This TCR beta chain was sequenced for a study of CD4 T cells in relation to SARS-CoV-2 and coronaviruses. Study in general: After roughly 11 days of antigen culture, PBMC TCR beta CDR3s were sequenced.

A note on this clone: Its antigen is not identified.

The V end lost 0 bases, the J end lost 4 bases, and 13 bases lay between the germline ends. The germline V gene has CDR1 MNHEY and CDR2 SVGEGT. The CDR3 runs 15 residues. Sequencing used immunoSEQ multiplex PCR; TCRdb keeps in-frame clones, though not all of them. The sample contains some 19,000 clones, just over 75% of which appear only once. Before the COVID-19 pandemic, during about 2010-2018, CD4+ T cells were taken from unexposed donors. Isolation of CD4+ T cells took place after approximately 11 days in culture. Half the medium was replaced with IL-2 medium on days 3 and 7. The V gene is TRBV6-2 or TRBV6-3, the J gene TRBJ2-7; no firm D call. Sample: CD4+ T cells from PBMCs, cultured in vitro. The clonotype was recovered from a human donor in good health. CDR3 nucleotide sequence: TGTGCCAGCAGTTACTCGGATGGGAATGGGTACGAGCAGTACTTC. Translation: CASSYSDGNGYEQYF.